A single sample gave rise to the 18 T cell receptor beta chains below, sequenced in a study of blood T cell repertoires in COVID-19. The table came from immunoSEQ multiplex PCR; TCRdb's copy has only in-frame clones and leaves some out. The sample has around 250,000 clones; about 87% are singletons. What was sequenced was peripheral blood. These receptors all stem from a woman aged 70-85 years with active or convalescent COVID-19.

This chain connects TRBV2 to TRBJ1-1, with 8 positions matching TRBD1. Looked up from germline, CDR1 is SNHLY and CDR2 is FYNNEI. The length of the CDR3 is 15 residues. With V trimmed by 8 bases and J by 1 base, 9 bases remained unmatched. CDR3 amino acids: CASVRDRGANTEAFF. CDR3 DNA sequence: TGTGCCAGCGTCCGAGACAGGGGTGCGAACACTGAAGCTTTCTTT.

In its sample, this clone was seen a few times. CDR3 nucleotide sequence: TGTGCCAGCAGCGCTACGGGGGGGCCGGGAGGTGAGCAGTTCTTC. Protein product: CASSATGGPGGEQFF. The chain links TRBV5-5 to TRBJ2-1, with TRBD2 matching over 8 bases. CDR3 length equals 15 residues. CDR1 and CDR2 (germline): SGHKS, YYEKEE (reference sequence). The V segment lost 4 bases and the J segment 9 bases; nucleotides outside the gene matches: 12.

The DNA for the CDR3 is TGTGCCAGCAGCCTGACGGCTAGCGGGCGATACACAGATACGCAGTATTTT. Its translation is CASSLTASGRYTDTQYF. This chain joins TRBV3-1 (or the pseudogene TRBV3-2) and TRBJ2-3; TRBD2 aligns across 8 bases. This CDR3 comprises 17 residues. With 4 bases clipped from V and 2 bases from J, the junction kept 11 bases outside the gene matches. Per the germline V gene, CDR1 is LGHDT and CDR2 is YNNKEL (reference sequence).

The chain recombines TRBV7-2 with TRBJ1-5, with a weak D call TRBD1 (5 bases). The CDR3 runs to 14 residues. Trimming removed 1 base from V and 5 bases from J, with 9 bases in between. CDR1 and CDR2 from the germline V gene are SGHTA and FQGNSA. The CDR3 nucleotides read TGTGCCAGCAGCTTAGGGGGCGATGATCAGCCCCAGCATTTT. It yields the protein CASSLGGDDQPQHF.

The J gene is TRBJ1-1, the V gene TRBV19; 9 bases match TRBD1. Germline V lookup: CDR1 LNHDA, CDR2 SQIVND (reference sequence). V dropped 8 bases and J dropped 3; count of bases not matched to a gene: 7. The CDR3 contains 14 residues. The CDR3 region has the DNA TGTGCCAGTGGCCAACAGGGGGCACACACTGAAGCTTTCTTT. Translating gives CASGQQGAHTEAFF.

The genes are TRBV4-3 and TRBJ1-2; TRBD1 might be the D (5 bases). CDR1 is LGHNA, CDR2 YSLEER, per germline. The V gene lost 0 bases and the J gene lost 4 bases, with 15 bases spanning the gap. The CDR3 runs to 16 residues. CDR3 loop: CASSQDVGQSAYGYTF. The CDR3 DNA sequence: TGCGCCAGCAGCCAAGATGTGGGGCAGTCCGCCTATGGCTACACCTTC.

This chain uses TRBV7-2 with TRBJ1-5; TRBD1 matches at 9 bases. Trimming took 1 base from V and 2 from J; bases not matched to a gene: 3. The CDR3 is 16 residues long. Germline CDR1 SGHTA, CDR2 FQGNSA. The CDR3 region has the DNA TGTGCCAGCAGCTTAGTGGGACAGGGACGCAATCAGCCCCAGCATTTT. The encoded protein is CASSLVGQGRNQPQHF.

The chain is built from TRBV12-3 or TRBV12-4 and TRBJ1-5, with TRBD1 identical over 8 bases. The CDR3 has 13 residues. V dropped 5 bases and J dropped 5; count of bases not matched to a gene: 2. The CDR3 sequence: CASSHRGDQPQHF. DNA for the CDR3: TGTGCCAGCAGTCACAGGGGGGATCAGCCCCAGCATTTT.

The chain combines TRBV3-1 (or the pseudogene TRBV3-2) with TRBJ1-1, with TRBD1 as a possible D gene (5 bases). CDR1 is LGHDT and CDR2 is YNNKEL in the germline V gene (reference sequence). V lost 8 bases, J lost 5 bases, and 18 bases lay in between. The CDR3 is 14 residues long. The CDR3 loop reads CASRDSGFDTEAFF. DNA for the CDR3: TGTGCCAGCCGGGACTCCGGGTTCGATACTGAAGCTTTCTTT.

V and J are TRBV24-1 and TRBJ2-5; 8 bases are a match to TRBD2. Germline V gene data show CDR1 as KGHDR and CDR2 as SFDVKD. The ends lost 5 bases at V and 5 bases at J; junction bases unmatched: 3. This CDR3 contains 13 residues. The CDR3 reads CATSGRGVETQYF. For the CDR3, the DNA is TGTGCCACCAGTGGGCGGGGGGTCGAGACCCAGTACTTC.

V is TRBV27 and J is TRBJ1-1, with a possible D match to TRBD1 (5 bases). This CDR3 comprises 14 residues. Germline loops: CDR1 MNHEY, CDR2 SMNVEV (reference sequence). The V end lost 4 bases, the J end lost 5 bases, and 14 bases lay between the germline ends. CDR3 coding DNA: TGTGCCAGCAGTTCCGGGAGGGACGGGACTGAAGCTTTCTTT. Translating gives CASSSGRDGTEAFF.

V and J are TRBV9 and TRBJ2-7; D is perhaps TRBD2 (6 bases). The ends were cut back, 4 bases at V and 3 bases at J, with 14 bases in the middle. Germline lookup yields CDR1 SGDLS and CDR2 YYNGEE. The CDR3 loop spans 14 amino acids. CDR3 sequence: CASSLGTGRYEQYF. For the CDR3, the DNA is TGTGCCAGCAGCCTAGGGACTGGTCGCTACGAGCAGTACTTC. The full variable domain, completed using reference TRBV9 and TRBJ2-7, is DSGVTQTPKHLITATGQRVTLRCSPRSGDLSVYWYQQSLDQGLQFLIQYYNGEERAKGNILERFSAQQFPDLHSELNLSSLELGDSALYFCASSLGTGRYEQYFGPGTRLTVT.

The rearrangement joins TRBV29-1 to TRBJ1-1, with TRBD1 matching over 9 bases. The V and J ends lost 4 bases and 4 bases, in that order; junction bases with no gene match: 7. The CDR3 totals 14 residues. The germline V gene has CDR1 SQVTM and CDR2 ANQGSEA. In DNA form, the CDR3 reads TGCAGCGTTGTGAGGACAGGGGCGGGCACTGAAGCTTTCTTT. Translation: CSVVRTGAGTEAFF.

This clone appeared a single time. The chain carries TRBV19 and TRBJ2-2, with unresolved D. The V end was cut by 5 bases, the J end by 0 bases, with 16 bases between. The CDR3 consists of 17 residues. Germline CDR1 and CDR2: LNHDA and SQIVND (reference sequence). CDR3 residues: CASSFIQATSNTGELFF. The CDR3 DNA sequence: TGTGCCAGTAGTTTCATCCAGGCCACGTCGAACACCGGGGAGCTGTTTTTT.

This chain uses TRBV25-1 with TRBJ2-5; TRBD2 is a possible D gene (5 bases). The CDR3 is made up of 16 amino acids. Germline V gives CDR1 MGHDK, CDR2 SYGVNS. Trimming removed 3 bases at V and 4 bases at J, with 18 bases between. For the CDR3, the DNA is TGTGCCAGCAGTGATTCGACGGGGTCGTACCGAGAGACCCAGTACTTC. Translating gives CASSDSTGSYRETQYF.

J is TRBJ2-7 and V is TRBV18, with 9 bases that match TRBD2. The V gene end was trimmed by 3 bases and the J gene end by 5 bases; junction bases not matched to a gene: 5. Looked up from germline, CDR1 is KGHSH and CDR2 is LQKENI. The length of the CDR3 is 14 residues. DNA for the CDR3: TGTGCCAGCTCACCGAGCGCGGGGGGGGACGAGCAGTACTTC. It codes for CASSPSAGGDEQYF.

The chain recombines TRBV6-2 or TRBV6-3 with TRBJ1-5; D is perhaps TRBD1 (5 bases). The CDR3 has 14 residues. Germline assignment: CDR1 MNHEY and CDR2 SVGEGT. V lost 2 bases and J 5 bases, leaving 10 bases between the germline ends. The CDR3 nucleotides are TGTGCCAGCAGTTACCGGGGACTGGATCAGCCCCAGCATTTT. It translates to CASSYRGLDQPQHF.

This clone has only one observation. The CDR3, as DNA: TGCGCCAGCAGTCGCCTCTTCAGGGTCCCAGGCGAGCAGTACTTC. Its protein is CASSRLFRVPGEQYF. This rearrangement joins TRBV23-1 to TRBJ2-7, with D possibly matching TRBD1 (5 bases). TRBV23-1 is flagged as an ORF with uncertain function. V lost 4 bases to trimming and J lost 6 bases, with 19 bases between them. The CDR3 loop spans 15 amino acids.